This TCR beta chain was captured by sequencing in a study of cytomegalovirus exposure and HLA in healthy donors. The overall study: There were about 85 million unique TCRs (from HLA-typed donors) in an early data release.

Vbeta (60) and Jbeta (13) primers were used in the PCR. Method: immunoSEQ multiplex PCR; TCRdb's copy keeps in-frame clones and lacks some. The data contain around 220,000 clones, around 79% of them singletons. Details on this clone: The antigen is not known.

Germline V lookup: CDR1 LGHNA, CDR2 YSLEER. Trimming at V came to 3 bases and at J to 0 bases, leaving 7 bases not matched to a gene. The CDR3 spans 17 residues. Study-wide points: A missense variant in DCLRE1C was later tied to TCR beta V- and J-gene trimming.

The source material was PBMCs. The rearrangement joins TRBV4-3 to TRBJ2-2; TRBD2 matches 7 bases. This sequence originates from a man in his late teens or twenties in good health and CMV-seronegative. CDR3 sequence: CASSHFRAGANTGELFF. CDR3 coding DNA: TGCGCCAGCAGCCATTTCCGGGCGGGGGCGAACACCGGGGAGCTGTTTTTT.